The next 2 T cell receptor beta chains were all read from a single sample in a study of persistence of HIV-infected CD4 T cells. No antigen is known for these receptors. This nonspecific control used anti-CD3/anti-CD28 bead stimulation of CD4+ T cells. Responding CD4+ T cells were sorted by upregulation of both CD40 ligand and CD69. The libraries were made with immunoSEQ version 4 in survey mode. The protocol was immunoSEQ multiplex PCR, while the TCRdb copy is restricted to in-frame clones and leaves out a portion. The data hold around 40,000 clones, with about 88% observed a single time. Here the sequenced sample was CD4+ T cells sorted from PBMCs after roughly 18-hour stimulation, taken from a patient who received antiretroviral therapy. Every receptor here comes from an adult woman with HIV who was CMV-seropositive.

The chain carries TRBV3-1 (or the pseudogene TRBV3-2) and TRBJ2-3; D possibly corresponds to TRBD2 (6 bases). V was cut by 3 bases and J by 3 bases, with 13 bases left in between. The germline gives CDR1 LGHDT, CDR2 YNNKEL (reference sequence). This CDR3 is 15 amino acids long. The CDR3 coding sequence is TGTGCCAGCAGCCAGCGGGCTGGGGGGACAGATACGCAGTATTTT. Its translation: CASSQRAGGTDTQYF.

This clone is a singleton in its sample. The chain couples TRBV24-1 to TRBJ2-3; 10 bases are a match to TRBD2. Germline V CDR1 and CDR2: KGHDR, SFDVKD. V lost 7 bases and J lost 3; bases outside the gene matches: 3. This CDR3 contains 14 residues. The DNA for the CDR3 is TGTGCCACCAGACCGGGACTAGCGACAGATACGCAGTATTTT. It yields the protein CATRPGLATDTQYF.